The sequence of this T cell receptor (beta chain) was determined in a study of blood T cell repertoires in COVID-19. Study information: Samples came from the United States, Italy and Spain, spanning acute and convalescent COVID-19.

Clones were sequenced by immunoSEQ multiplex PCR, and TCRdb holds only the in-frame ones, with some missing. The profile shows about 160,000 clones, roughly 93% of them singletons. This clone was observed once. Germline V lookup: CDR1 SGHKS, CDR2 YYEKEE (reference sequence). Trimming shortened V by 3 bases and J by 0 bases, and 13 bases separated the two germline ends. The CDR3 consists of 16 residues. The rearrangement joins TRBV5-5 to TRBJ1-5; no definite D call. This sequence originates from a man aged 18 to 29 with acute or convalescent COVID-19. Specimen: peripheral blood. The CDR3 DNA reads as TGTGCCAGCAGCTACTCCTTGGGCCTTAGCAATCAGCCCCAGCATTTT. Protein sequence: CASSYSLGLSNQPQHF.